The next 2 T cell receptor beta chains were all read from a single sample in a study of blood T cell repertoires in COVID-19. Sequencing was performed with immunoSEQ multiplex PCR; in TCRdb, only in-frame clones are kept and a portion is missing. This table has some 70,000 clones, about 80% appearing once. Sequencing input: peripheral blood. The receptor source for this set is a human donor in a cohort sampled during active COVID-19.

The rearrangement links TRBV6-6 to TRBJ2-1; TRBD2 agrees at 7 bases. The CDR3 covers 15 residues. Looked up from germline, CDR1 is MNHNY and CDR2 is SVGAGI (reference sequence). The trim removed 1 base at V and 6 bases at J, leaving 6 bases unmatched. The DNA of the CDR3 is TGTGCCAGCAGTTACTTGGGGACGGGGGGCAATGAGCAGTTCTTC. It translates to CASSYLGTGGNEQFF.

This clone was observed once. This rearrangement joins TRBV19 to TRBJ2-7, with D maybe TRBD1 (7 bases). This CDR3 spans 15 amino acids. Germline V CDR1 and CDR2: LNHDA, SQIVND (reference sequence). Trimming removed 3 bases at V and 1 base at J, with 13 bases between. The CDR3 nucleotides read TGTGCCAGTAGTATCGGGGCAGGGGGGTCCTACGAGCAGTACTTC. It is translated as CASSIGAGGSYEQYF.